This section outlines one T cell receptor (beta chain) sequence together with its context. The data stem from a study of blood T cell repertoires in COVID-19. About the research overall: There were acute and convalescent COVID-19 samples, and they came from the United States, Italy and Spain. Sources were T cells, B-cell-depleted T cells, or PBMCs; the material itself was cDNA or gDNA.

This CDR3 has 15 residues. Trimming removed 4 bases at V and 4 bases at J, with 14 bases between. Germline V gene lookup returns CDR1 SNHLY and CDR2 FYNNEI. In the study's own analysis: Amplification with reference gene primers provided the estimates of nucleated cell counts. Assay: immunoSEQ multiplex PCR; the TCRdb copy retains only in-frame clones and omits some. The V and J calls and the clone size are those of that table, but D and trimming were determined from the DNA. The sample has more than 200,000 clones; approximately 87% are singletons. Sample: peripheral blood. This chain uses TRBV2 with TRBJ1-5; the D is unclear. The TCR comes from an older woman with active or convalescent COVID-19. The CDR3 sequence: CASSGGRWGNQPQHF. CDR3 sequence (DNA): TGTGCCAGCAGTGGAGGGCGATGGGGAAATCAGCCCCAGCATTTT.